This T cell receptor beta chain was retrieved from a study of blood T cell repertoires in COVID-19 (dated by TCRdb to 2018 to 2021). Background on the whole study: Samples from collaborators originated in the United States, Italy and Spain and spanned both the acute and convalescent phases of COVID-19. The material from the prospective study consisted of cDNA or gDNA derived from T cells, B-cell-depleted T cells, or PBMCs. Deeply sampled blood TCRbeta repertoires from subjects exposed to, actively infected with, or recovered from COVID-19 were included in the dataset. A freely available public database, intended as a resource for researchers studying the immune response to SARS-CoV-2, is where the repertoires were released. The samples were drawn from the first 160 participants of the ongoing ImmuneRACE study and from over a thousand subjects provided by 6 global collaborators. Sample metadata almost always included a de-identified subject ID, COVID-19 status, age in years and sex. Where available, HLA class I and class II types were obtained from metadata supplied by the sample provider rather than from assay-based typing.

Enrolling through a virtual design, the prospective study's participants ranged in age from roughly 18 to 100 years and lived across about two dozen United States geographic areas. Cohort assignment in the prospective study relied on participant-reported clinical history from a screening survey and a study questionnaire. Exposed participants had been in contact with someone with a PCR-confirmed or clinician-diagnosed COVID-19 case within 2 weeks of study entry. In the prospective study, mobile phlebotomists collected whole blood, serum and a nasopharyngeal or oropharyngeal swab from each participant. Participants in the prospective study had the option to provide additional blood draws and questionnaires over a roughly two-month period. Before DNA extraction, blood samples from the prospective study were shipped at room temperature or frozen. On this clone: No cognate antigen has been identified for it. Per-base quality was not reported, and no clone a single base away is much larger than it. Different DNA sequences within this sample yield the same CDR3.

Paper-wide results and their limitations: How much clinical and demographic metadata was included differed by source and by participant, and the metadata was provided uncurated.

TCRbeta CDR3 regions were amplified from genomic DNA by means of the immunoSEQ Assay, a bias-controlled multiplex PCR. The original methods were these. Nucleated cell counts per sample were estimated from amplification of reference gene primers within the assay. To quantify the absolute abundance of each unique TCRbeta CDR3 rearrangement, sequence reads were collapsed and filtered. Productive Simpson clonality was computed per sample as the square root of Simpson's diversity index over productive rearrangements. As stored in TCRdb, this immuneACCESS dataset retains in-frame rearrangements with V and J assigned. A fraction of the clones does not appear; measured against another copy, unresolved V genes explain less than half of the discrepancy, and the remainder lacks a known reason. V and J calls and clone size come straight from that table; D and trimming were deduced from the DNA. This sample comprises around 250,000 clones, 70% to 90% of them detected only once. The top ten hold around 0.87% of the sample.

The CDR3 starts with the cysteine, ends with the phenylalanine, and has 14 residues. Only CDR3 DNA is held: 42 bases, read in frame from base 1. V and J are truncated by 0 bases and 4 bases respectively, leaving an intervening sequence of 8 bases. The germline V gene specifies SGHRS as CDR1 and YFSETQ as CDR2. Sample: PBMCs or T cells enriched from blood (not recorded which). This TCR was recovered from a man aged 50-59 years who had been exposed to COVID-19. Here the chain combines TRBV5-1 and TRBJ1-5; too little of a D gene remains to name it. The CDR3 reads CASSLGGGNQPQHF. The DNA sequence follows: TGCGCCAGCAGCTTGGGAGGTGGGAATCAGCCCCAGCATTTT.